This T cell receptor beta chain was captured by sequencing in a study of regulatory T cells in long-lasting Graves disease. Time point denoted: newly diagnosed GD, antithyroid drugs for less than 3 months. The TCR library was made from RNA that had been extracted from PBMCs in TRIzol. CDR3-region Arm-PCR and iRepertoire HTBI primers produced the TCR beta libraries. TCRdb reprocessed the multiplex PCR reads with MiXCR, giving one entry per CDR3 protein. The profile shows over 400,000 distinct CDR3 sequences, less than 15% of them singletons. The same sample was also used in a study of T cells in Graves' hyperthyroidism and ophthalmopathy.

This receptor was taken from a woman in her 50s with Graves disease. The material was peripheral blood mononuclear cells (PBMCs), obtained at new diagnosis, from a patient treated with antithyroid drugs.

DNA for the CDR3: TGCGCCAGCAGTCAGATCGGGACAGGAATTTTCAATGAGCAGTTCTTC. This encodes CASSQIGTGIFNEQFF. The chain has TRBV5-1 and TRBJ2-1; 8 positions agree with TRBD1. The V segment lost 5 bases and the J segment 6 bases; nucleotides outside the gene matches: 13. CDR3 length: 16 residues. Germline values: CDR1 SGHRS, CDR2 YFSETQ.